Here is one TCR beta chain with its context. The data were obtained in a study of cytomegalovirus exposure and HLA in healthy donors. The CDR3 extends over 13 amino acids. The germline V and J ends were trimmed by 2 bases and 5 bases, with 10 bases remaining between them. The germline V gene encodes CDR1 SGHNT and CDR2 YYREEE (reference sequence). The PCR contained 60 Vbeta and 13 Jbeta primers. Only in-frame clones appear in the TCRdb table, and some are missing; sequencing was by immunoSEQ multiplex PCR. Seen in this sample are around 64,000 clones; the ten most common clones hold around 2.4%. V is TRBV5-4 and J is TRBJ1-2; unclear D gene. The receptor was isolated from a female donor in good health and CMV-seropositive. The sample was PBMCs. The CDR3 sequence: CASSFSERYGYTF. The DNA for the CDR3 is TGTGCCAGCAGCTTTAGCGAGAGGTATGGCTACACCTTC.